The TCR beta chain described here comes from a study of cytomegalovirus exposure and HLA in healthy donors. Study context: In a previous analysis, 120 million or so unique TCR beta sequences were found from 150 million to 200 million T cells. The study, taken as a whole, reports: HLA alleles showed associations with fewer than 20,000 TCR beta sequences in a later analysis, at a 0.05 false discovery rate. The analysis excluded some indistinguishable V segments, including TRBV6-2 and TRBV6-3. In a later analysis, several top co-occurrence clusters appeared linked to parvovirus B19, influenza, CMV and Epstein-Barr virus.

PCR used 60 Vbeta primers and 13 Jbeta primers. Using immunoSEQ multiplex PCR, the repertoire was profiled, and TCRdb retains in-frame clones only, with some absent. Among under 200,000 clones listed, roughly four fifths were seen once. Turning to this clone: Its antigen is undetermined.

Trimming took off 7 bases at V and 4 bases at J, with 13 bases between the two ends. CDR1 is LNHDA and CDR2 is SQIVND in the germline V gene (reference sequence). CDR3 length: 13 amino acids. The clonotype comes from a male donor in good health and CMV-seropositive. V usage is TRBV19 and J usage is TRBJ1-1; the D gene is possibly TRBD1 (5 bases). The sequenced material came from PBMCs. The CDR3 loop reads CASIGKGSTEAFF. The CDR3 DNA sequence: TGTGCCAGTATAGGTAAGGGGTCCACTGAAGCTTTCTTT. Based on the CDR3 plus reference TRBV19 and TRBJ1-1, the full variable domain is DGGITQSPKYLFRKEGQNVTLSCEQNLNHDAMYWYRQDPGQGLRLIYYSQIVNDFQKGDIAEGYSVSREKKESFPLTVTSAQKNPTAFYLCASIGKGSTEAFFGQGTRLTVV.